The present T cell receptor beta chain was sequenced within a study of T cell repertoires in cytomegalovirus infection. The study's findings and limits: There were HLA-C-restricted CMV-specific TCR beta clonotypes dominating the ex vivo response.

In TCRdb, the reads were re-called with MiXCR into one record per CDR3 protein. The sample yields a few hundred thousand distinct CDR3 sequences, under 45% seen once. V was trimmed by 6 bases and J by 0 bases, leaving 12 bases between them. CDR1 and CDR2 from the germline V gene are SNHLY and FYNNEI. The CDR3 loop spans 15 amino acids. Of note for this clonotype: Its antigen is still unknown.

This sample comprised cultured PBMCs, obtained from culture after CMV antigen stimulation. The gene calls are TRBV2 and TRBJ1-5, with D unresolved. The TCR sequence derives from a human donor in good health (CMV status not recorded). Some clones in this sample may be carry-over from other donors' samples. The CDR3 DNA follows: TGTGCCAGCAGAGACGGACGGTATAGCAATCAGCCCCAGCATTTT. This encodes CASRDGRYSNQPQHF.